One and the same sample provided the 21 T cell receptor beta chains below, sequenced in a study of CD8+ T cells in alopecia areata. Treatment described: oral pan-JAK inhibitor, 5-10 mg twice daily. Once RNA had been extracted, it was reverse transcribed into cDNA to act as the sequencing template. TCRdb's copy holds only in-frame clones and misses some; the assay was immunoSEQ multiplex PCR. The sample holds approximately 200,000 clones, more than 55% seen once. The material was CD4+ T cells sorted from blood, obtained at week 4, from a patient treated with tofacitinib. The receptors were gathered from a human donor with alopecia areata.

This clone was counted between two and nine times. The chain couples TRBV7-8 to TRBJ1-1, with no clear D. CDR1 and CDR2 (germline): SGHVS, FQNEAQ. V lost 1 base to trimming and J lost 3 bases, with 15 bases between them. The CDR3 is 16 residues long. Here the CDR3 DNA reads TGTGCCAGCAGCTTAGGTATTGGTCAGAGTTACACTGAAGCTTTCTTT. Protein sequence: CASSLGIGQSYTEAFF. The full variable domain, with the rest looked up from reference TRBV7-8 and TRBJ1-1, is GAGVSQSPRYKVAKRGQDVALRCDPISGHVSLFWYQQALGQGPEFLTYFQNEAQLDKSGLPSDRFFAERPEGSVSTLKIQRTQQEDSAVYLCASSLGIGQSYTEAFFGQGTRLTVV.

The chain joins TRBV7-2 to TRBJ2-1, with 8 bases lining up with TRBD2. The germline gives CDR1 SGHTA, CDR2 FQGNSA. J was trimmed by 7 bases and V by 5 bases; bases with no gene match: 7. The CDR3 has 14 amino acids. For the CDR3, the DNA is TGTGCCAGCAGCGCGCGGGAGGAGGGAAATGAGCAGTTCTTC. This sequence encodes CASSAREEGNEQFF.

The chain recombines TRBV4-3 with TRBJ1-2; D gene unclear. CDR1 is LGHNA, CDR2 YSLEER, per germline. With 0 bases removed from V and 5 bases from J, the gap between germline ends came to 13 bases. The CDR3 runs 15 residues. The CDR3 protein is CASSQEFPGPYGYTF. As DNA, the CDR3 is TGCGCCAGCAGCCAAGAATTTCCTGGACCTTATGGCTACACCTTC.

J is TRBJ2-7 and V is TRBV7-2; D is uncertain. This CDR3 has 15 amino acids. The germline V and J ends were trimmed by 5 bases and 3 bases, with 17 bases remaining between them. Per germline, CDR1 SGHTA and CDR2 FQGNSA. CDR3 sequence reads: CASSSGWGSVYEQYF. CDR3 DNA: TGTGCCAGCAGCAGTGGGTGGGGAAGTGTCTACGAGCAGTACTTC.

The genes are TRBV2 and TRBJ2-7, with D unclear. CDR3 length: 14 amino acids. V lost 4 bases and J 2 bases, leaving 12 bases between the germline ends. The germline CDR1 and CDR2 sequences are SNHLY and FYNNEI. The CDR3 protein is CASSARRSTYEQYF. CDR3 nucleotides: TGTGCCAGCAGTGCCCGGCGGTCTACCTACGAGCAGTACTTC.

This clone came up a few times. The chain links TRBV5-1 to TRBJ1-3; a possible D gene is TRBD1 (6 bases). The CDR3 runs 16 residues. V was trimmed by 0 bases and J by 4 bases, leaving 14 bases between them. Germline assignment: CDR1 SGHRS and CDR2 YFSETQ. CDR3 coding DNA: TGCGCCAGCAGCTTGGATGTTGGGGGGCCAGGAAACACCATATATTTT. It is translated as CASSLDVGGPGNTIYF.

This clone was seen a handful of times. This chain joins TRBV15 and TRBJ2-5; TRBD2 matches 9 bases. Germline V gene sequence: CDR1 LNHNV, CDR2 YYDKDF (reference sequence). This CDR3 is 15 amino acids long. V lost 2 bases and J lost 3; bases outside the gene matches: 4. CDR3 sequence: CATSRSTSGEETQYF. CDR3 DNA: TGTGCCACCAGCAGATCGACTAGCGGAGAAGAGACCCAGTACTTC.

This clone showed up just a few times. The V and J genes are TRBV2 and TRBJ1-5; 10 bases map to TRBD1. Looked up from germline, CDR1 is SNHLY and CDR2 is FYNNEI. Germline trimming cut 7 bases from V and 7 bases from J; bases unmatched to any gene: 4. This CDR3 region has 13 residues. The CDR3 loop reads CASKGQGNQPQHF. CDR3 in DNA: TGTGCCAGCAAGGGACAGGGGAACCAGCCCCAGCATTTT.

The chain joins TRBV6-6 to TRBJ1-2; weak D call: TRBD1 (5 bases). CDR3 length: 12 residues. Trimming stripped 5 bases from V and 6 bases from J, with 10 bases between. Looked up from germline, CDR1 is MNHNY and CDR2 is SVGAGI (reference sequence). The CDR3 coding sequence is TGTGCCAGCAGTCTTCAGGACAATGGCTACACCTTC. It translates to CASSLQDNGYTF.

The rearrangement links TRBV2 to TRBJ2-3; TRBD1 is a possible D gene (6 bases). The CDR3 has 11 residues. Per germline, CDR1 SNHLY and CDR2 FYNNEI. Trimming stripped 8 bases from V and 9 bases from J, with 12 bases between. Written as DNA, the CDR3 is TGTGCCAGCGAGCTCACAGGGACGCAGTATTTT. This sequence encodes CASELTGTQYF. Full variable domain (missing parts from reference TRBV2 and TRBJ2-3): EPEVTQTPSHQVTQMGQEVILRCVPISNHLYFYWYRQILGQKVEFLVSFYNNEISEKSEIFDDQFSVERPDGSNFTLKIRSTKLEDSAMYFCASELTGTQYFGPGTRLTVL.

This clone was detected a few times. J is TRBJ2-5 and V is TRBV10-3, with 7 nucleotides matching TRBD2. Germline trimming cut 4 bases from V and 4 bases from J; bases unmatched to any gene: 0. This CDR3 has 12 amino acids. Germline CDR1 ENHRY, CDR2 SYGVKD. DNA for the CDR3: TGTGCCATCAGTGGGGGGGGAGAGACCCAGTACTTC. It specifies CAISGGGETQYF.

This sequence joins TRBV5-4 and TRBJ2-1; 9 bases agree with TRBD2. This CDR3 is built from 14 residues. V shed 5 bases and J 6 bases; nucleotides not matched to a gene: 6. CDR1 SGHNT and CDR2 YYREEE come from the germline V gene (reference sequence). This CDR3 reads CASSGLATFNEQFF. The CDR3 DNA reads TGTGCCAGCAGTGGACTAGCGACGTTCAATGAGCAGTTCTTC.

The V and J genes are TRBV25-1 and TRBJ2-5; possible D gene TRBD1, 6 bases. This CDR3 spans 15 amino acids. CDR1 is MGHDK, CDR2 SYGVNS, per germline. The V end was cut by 6 bases, the J end by 2 bases, with 16 bases between. CDR3: CASSRGWVPQETQYF. DNA for the CDR3: TGTGCCAGCAGCAGGGGTTGGGTCCCACAAGAGACCCAGTACTTC.

This chain uses TRBV29-1 with TRBJ1-2; D is ambiguous. Germline assignment: CDR1 SQVTM and CDR2 ANQGSEA. The ends were cut back, 6 bases at V and 10 bases at J, with 15 bases in the middle. The CDR3 length is 11 residues. The CDR3 region has the DNA TGCAGCGTCAGCCGGGGAGTTGACTACACCTTC. Encoded protein: CSVSRGVDYTF.

This rearrangement joins TRBV2 to TRBJ1-4; D is possibly TRBD1 (6 bases). This CDR3 spans 15 amino acids. The germline V gene has CDR1 SNHLY and CDR2 FYNNEI. The V end was cut by 2 bases, the J end by 1 base, with 8 bases between. CDR3 sequence (DNA): TGTGCCAGCAGTGAAATCAGGGGAACTAATGAAAAACTGTTTTTT. Translation: CASSEIRGTNEKLFF. Full variable domain (missing parts from reference TRBV2 and TRBJ1-4): EPEVTQTPSHQVTQMGQEVILRCVPISNHLYFYWYRQILGQKVEFLVSFYNNEISEKSEIFDDQFSVERPDGSNFTLKIRSTKLEDSAMYFCASSEIRGTNEKLFFGSGTQLSVL.

The V call is TRBV15, the J call TRBJ2-7, with 10 positions matching TRBD1. Germline values: CDR1 LNHNV, CDR2 YYDKDF (reference sequence). The CDR3 length is 17 residues. Trimming took 0 bases from V and 0 from J; bases not matched to a gene: 5. For the CDR3, the DNA is TGTGCCACCAGCAGAGAAGGGACAGGGGCCTTCTCCTACGAGCAGTACTTC. Protein product: CATSREGTGAFSYEQYF.

The V gene is TRBV30, the J gene TRBJ2-1; D perhaps matches TRBD2 (5 bases). In germline, CDR1 is GTSNPN, CDR2 SVGIG (reference sequence). The CDR3 sequence is 14 residues long. Trimming left V 3 bases short and J 0 bases short, with 9 bases between. CDR3 sequence: CAWSPSSSYNEQFF. Written as DNA, the CDR3 is TGTGCCTGGAGCCCTAGCAGCTCCTACAATGAGCAGTTCTTC.

V and J are TRBV30 and TRBJ2-7; 10 nucleotides line up with TRBD1. Trimming cost V 4 bases and J 5 bases; bases outside gene matches: 5. The CDR3 spans 13 residues. CDR1 is GTSNPN and CDR2 is SVGIG in the germline V gene (reference sequence). In nucleotides, the CDR3 is TGTGCCTGGATAGGGGACAGGGGTAACGAGCAGTACTTC. Translated: CAWIGDRGNEQYF.

This clone was seen many times. The rearrangement joins TRBV12-5 to TRBJ2-1; D gene ambiguous. Per the germline V gene, CDR1 is LGHNT and CDR2 is FRNRAP. V was trimmed by 6 bases and J by 8 bases, leaving 8 bases between them. There are 11 residues in the CDR3. The CDR3 loop is CASGRGYEQFF. CDR3 nucleotide sequence: TGTGCTAGTGGCCGTGGGTATGAGCAGTTCTTC.

In its sample, this clone was seen many times. The chain couples TRBV7-7 to TRBJ2-2; either TRBD1 or TRBD2 may fit D (5 bases each). V was clipped by 2 bases and J by 5 bases, with 18 bases between them. The CDR3 loop spans 17 amino acids. The germline gives CDR1 SSHAT, CDR2 FNYEAQ (reference sequence). DNA of the CDR3: TGTGCCAGCAGCTTAAGTCCTGGGGGTTTGAAGACCGGGGAGCTGTTTTTT. This gives the protein CASSLSPGGLKTGELFF.

The sample holds a few counts of this clone. The chain links TRBV29-1 to TRBJ1-4; D call uncertain. V was cut by 3 bases and J by 8 bases, with 16 bases left in between. Germline V gene lookup returns CDR1 SQVTM and CDR2 ANQGSEA. CDR3 length: 14 amino acids. The CDR3 DNA reads TGCAGCGTTGATGCCGACGGGGTGGGCGAAAAACTGTTTTTT. Amino acids: CSVDADGVGEKLFF.